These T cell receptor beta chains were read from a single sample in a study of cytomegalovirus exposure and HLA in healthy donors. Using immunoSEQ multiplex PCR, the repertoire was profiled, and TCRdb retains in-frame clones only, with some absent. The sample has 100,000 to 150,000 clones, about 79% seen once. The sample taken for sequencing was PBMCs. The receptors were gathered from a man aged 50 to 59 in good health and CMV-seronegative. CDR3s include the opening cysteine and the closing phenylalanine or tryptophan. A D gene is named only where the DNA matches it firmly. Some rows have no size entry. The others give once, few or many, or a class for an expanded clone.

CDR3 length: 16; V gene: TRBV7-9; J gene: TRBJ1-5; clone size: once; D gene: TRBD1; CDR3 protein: CASSSDRERGGQPQHF; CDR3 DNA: TGTGCCAGCAGCTCCGACAGGGAAAGAGGGGGTCAGCCCCAGCATTTT
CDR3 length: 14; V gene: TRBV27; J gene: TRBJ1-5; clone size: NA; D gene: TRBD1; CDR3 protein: CASRSGQEYQPQHF; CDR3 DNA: TGTGCCAGCAGGTCGGGACAGGAGTATCAGCCCCAGCATTTT
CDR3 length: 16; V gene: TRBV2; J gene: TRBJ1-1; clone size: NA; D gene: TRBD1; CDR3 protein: CASSVSAGGYNTEAFF; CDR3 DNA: TGTGCCAGCAGTGTAAGTGCAGGGGGCTATAACACTGAAGCTTTCTTT
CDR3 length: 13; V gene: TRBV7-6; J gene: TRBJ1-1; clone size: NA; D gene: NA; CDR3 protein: CASSYTGTSGAFF; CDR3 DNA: TGTGCCAGCAGCTATACAGGGACCTCCGGGGCTTTCTTT
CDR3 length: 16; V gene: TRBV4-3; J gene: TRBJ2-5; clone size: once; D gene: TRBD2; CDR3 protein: CASSQLAGGPGETQYF; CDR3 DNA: TGCGCCAGCAGCCAGCTAGCGGGGGGGCCGGGGGAGACCCAGTACTTC
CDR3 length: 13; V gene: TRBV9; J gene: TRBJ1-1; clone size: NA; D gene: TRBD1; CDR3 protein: CASSPGTGLVAFF; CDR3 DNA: TGTGCCAGCAGCCCCGGGACAGGTTTGGTGGCTTTCTTT
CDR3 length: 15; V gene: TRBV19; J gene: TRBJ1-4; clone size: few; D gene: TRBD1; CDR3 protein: CASSKLQGAGEKLFF; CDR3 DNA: TGTGCCAGTAGTAAGCTGCAGGGGGCGGGAGAAAAACTGTTTTTT
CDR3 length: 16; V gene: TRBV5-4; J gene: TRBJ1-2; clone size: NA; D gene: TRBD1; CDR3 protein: CASSSRVAGGSYGYTF; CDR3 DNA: TGTGCCAGCAGCTCCCGGGTGGCAGGGGGTAGCTATGGCTACACCTTC
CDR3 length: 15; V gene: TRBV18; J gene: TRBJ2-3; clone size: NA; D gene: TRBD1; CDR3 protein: CASSPRQGGTDTQYF; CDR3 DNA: TGTGCCAGCTCACCACGGCAGGGGGGCACAGATACGCAGTATTTT
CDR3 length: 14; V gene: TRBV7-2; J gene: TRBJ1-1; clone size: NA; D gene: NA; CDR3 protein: CASSSSTTGTEAFF; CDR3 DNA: TGTGCCAGCAGCTCCTCAACGACGGGAACTGAAGCTTTCTTT
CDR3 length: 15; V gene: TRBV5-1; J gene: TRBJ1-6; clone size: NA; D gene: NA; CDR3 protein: CASSLAGRDRSPLHF; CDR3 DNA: TGCGCCAGCAGCTTGGCTGGCAGGGATCGATCACCCCTCCACTTT
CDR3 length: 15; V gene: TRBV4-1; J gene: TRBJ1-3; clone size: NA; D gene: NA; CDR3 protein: CASSQLPQGLDTIYF; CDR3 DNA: TGCGCCAGCAGCCAATTGCCTCAGGGGCTGGACACCATATATTTT
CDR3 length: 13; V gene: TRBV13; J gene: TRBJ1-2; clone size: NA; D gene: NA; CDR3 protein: CASSQDRNYGYTF; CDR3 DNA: TGTGCCAGCAGCCAAGACAGGAACTATGGCTACACCTTC
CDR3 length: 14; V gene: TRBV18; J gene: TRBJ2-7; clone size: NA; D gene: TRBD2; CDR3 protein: CASSQGLVPYEQYF; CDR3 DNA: TGTGCCAGCTCACAGGGACTAGTCCCCTACGAGCAGTACTTC
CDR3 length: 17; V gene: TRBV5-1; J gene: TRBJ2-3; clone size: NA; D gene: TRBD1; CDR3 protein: CASSSGQGSRGTDTQYF; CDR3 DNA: TGCGCCAGCAGCTCCGGACAGGGCTCCAGGGGGACAGATACGCAGTATTTT
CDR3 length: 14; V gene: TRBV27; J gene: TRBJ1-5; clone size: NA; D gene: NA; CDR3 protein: CASRGLGWNQPQHF; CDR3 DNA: TGTGCCAGCAGGGGGCTGGGATGGAATCAGCCCCAGCATTTT
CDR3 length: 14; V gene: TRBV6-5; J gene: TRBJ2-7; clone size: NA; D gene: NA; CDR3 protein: CASSSYRGLDEQYF; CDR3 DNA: TGTGCCAGCAGTAGCTATAGGGGTCTGGACGAGCAGTACTTC
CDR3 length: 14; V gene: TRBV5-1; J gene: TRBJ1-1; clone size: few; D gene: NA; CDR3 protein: CASTSPGMNTEAFF; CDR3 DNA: TGCGCCAGCACCTCCCCGGGTATGAACACTGAAGCTTTCTTT
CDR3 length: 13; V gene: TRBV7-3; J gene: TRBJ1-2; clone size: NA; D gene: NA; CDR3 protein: CASSLTSAGGYTF; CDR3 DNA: TGTGCCAGCAGCTTAACGTCAGCGGGGGGCTACACCTTC
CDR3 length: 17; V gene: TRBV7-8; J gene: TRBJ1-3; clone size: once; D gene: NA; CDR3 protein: CASSLGSGGVSGNTIYF; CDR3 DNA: TGTGCCAGCAGCTTAGGGTCCGGGGGGGTATCTGGAAACACCATATATTTT